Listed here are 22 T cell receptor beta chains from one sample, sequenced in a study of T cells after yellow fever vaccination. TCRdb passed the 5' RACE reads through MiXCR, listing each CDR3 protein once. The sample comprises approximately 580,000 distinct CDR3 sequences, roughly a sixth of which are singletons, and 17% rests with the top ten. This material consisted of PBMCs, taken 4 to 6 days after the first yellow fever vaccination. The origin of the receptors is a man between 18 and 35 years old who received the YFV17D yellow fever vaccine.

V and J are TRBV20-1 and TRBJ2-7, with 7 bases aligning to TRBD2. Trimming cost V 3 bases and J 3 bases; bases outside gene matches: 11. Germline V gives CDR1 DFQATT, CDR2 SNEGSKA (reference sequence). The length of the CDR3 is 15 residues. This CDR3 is CSASDRSSGHYEQYF. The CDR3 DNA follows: TGCAGTGCTAGCGATCGTTCTAGCGGACACTACGAGCAGTACTTC.

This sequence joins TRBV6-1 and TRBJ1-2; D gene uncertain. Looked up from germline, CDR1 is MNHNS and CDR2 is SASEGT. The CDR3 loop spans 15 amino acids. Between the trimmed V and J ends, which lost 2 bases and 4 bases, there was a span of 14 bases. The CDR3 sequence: CASSELLGSRYGYTF. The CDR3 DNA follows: TGTGCCAGCAGTGAACTGCTCGGGAGTCGCTATGGCTACACCTTC.

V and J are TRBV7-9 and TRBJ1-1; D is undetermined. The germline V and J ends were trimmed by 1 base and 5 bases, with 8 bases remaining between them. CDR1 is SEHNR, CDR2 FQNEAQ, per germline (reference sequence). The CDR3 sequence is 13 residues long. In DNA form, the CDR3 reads TGTGCCAGCAGCTTAGAATCAGGAACTGAAGCTTTCTTT. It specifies CASSLESGTEAFF.

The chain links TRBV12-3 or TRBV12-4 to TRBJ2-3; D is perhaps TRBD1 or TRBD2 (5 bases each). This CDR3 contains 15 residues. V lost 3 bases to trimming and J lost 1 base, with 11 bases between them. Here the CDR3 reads CASSLGPTRTDTQYF. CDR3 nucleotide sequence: TGTGCCAGCAGTTTGGGACCTACCCGCACAGATACGCAGTATTTT.

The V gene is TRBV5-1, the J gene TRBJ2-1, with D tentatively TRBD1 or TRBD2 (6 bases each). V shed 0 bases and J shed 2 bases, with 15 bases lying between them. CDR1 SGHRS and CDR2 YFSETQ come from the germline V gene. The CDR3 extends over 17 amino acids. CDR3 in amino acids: CASSLVPGGLTYNEQFF. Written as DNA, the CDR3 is TGCGCCAGCAGCTTGGTCCCCGGGGGCTTGACCTACAATGAGCAGTTCTTC.

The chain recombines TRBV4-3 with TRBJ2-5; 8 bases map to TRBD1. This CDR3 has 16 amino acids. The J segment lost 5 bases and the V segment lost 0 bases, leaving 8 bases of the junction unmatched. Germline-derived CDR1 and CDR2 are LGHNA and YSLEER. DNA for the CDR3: TGCGCCAGCAGCCAAGATCTAGCAGGGGGCGCGGAGACCCAGTACTTC. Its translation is CASSQDLAGGAETQYF.

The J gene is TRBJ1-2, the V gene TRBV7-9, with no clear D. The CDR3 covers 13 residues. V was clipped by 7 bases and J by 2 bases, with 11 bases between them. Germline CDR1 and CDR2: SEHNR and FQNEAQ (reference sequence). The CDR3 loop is CASTPGTNYGYTF. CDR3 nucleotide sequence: TGTGCCAGCACCCCAGGCACCAACTATGGCTACACCTTC.

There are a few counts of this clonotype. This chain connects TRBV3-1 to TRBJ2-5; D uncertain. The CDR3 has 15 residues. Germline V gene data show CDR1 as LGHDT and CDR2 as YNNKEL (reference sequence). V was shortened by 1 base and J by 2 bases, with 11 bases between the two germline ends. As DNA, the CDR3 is TGTGCCAGCAGCCAAGGGGGAATGCCTCAAGAGACCCAGTACTTC. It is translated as CASSQGGMPQETQYF.

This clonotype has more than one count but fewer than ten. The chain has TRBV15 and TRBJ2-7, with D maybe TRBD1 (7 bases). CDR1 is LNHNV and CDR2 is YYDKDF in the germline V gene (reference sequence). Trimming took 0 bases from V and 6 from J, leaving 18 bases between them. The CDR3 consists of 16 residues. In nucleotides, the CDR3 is TGTGCCACCAGCAGAGATTCCCCCAACAGGGGAGGCGAGCAGTACGTC. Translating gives CATSRDSPNRGGEQYV.

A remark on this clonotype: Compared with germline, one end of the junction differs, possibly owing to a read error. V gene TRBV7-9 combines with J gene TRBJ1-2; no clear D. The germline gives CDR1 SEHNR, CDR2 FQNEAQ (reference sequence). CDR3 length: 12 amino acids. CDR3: CPSSSELSGYTF. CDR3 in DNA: TGTCCCAGCAGCTCCGAGCTCTCTGGCTACACCTTC. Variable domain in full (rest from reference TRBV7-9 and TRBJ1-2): DTGVSQNPRHKITKRGQNVTFRCDPISEHNRLYWYRQTLGQGPEFLTYFQNEAQLEKSRLLSDRFSAERPKGSFSTLEIQRTEQGDSAMYLCPSSSELSGYTFGSGTRLTVV.

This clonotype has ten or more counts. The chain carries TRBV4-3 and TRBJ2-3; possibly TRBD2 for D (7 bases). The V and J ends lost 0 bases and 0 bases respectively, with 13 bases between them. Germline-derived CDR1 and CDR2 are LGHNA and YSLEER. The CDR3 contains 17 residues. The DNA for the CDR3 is TGCGCCAGCAGCCAAGATTTCGCGGGGGCGAGCACAGATACGCAGTATTTT. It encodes CASSQDFAGASTDTQYF.

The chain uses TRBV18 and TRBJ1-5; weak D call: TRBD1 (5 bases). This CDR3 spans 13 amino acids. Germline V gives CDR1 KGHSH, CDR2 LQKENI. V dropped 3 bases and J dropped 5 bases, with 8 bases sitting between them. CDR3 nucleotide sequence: TGTGCCAGCTCACCTTCGGGGGATCAGCCCCAGCATTTT. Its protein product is CASSPSGDQPQHF.

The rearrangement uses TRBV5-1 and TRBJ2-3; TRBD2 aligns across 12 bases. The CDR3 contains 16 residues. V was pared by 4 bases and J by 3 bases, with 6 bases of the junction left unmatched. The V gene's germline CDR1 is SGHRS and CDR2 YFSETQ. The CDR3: CASSKRLAGATDTQYF. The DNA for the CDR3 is TGCGCCAGCAGCAAACGACTAGCGGGGGCTACAGATACGCAGTATTTT.

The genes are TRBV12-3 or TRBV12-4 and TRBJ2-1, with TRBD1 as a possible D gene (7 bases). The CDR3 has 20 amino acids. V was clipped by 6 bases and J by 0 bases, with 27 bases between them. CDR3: CASSPRTQGGARSSYNEQFF. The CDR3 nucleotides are TGTGCCAGCAGCCCAAGGACTCAGGGGGGCGCGCGAAGCTCCTACAATGAGCAGTTCTTC.

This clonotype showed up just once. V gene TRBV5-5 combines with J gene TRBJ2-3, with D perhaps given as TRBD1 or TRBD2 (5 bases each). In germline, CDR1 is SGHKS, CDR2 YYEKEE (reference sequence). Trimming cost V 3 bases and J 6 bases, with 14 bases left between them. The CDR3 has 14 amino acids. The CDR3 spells CASSSRAGSDTQYF. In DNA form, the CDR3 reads TGTGCCAGCAGCTCCAGGGCGGGCTCGGATACGCAGTATTTT.

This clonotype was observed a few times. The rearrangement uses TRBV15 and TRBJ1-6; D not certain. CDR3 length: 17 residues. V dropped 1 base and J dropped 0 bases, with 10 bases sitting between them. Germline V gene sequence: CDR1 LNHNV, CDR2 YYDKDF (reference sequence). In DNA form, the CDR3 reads TGTGCCACCAGCAGAGCACGGCACGACTCCTATAATTCACCCCTCCACTTT. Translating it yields CATSRARHDSYNSPLHF.

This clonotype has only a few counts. CDR3 nucleotides: TGCAGTGGCAGAAGGTCAGGGGACCAGCCCCAGCATTTT. It specifies CSGRRSGDQPQHF. The chain recombines TRBV20-1 with TRBJ1-5; D may be TRBD1 (6 bases). The germline V gene has CDR1 DFQATT and CDR2 SNEGSKA (reference sequence). The V and J ends lost 7 bases and 7 bases respectively, with 17 bases between them. The CDR3 spans 13 residues.

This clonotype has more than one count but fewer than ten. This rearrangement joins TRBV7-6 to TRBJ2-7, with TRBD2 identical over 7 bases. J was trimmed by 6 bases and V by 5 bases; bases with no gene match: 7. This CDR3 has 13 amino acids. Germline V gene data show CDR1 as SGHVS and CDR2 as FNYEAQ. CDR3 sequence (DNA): TGTGCCAGCAGCGCCCGACTAGCAGGCGAGCAGTACTTC. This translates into CASSARLAGEQYF.

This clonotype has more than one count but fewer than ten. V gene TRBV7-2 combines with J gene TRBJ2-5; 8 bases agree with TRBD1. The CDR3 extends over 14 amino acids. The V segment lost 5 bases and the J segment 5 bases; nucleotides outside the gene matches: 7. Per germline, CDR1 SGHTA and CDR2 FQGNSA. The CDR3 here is CASSQGQVPETQYF. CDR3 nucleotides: TGTGCCAGCAGCCAGGGACAGGTCCCCGAGACCCAGTACTTC.

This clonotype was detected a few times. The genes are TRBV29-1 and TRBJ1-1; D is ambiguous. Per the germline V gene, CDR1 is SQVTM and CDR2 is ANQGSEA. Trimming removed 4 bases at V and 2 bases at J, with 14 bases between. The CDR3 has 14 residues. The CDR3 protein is CSVGSLGFNTEAFF. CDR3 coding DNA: TGCAGCGTTGGTAGCCTGGGGTTTAACACTGAAGCTTTCTTT.

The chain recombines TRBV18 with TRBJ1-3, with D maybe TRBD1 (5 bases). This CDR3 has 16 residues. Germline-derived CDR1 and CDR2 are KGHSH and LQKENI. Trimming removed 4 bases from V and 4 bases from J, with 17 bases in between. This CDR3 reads CASSQGLVGFGNTIYF. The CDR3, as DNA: TGTGCCAGCTCACAGGGGCTTGTAGGATTCGGAAACACCATATATTTT.

CDR3 amino acids: CASSKGSQGGYYGYTF. The CDR3 DNA follows: TGTGCCAGCAGCAAAGGATCCCAGGGAGGGTACTATGGCTACACCTTC. The J gene is TRBJ1-2, the V gene TRBV21-1. TRBV21-1 is recorded as a pseudogene. The CDR3 spans 16 residues.